This passage covers 11 T cell receptor beta chains from one sample sequenced in a study of Ad26.COV2.S vaccination and SARS-CoV-2 variants. Produced via immunoSEQ multiplex PCR; TCRdb's table is partial and in-frame only. The top ten clones hold approximately 2% of a sample with 300,000 to 400,000 clones, roughly 86% of them seen once. The sample's treatment: some 20 received Ad26.COV2.S at low or high dose, single or two shots; about 5 received placebo; per-sample allocation not given. It was on day 63 after the first vaccine or placebo injection that samples were taken. The source material was peripheral blood, sampled in a trial of Ad26.COV2.S vaccine versus placebo. The receptors shown here come from a person aged 18-60 years who received the Ad26.COV2.S COVID-19 vaccine or a placebo.

The chain employs TRBV6-2 or TRBV6-3 and TRBJ1-1, with a tentative D call TRBD1 (6 bases). Trimming cost V 5 bases and J 1 base, with 17 bases left between them. Germline CDR1 is MNHEY and CDR2 is SVGEGT. The CDR3 has 16 amino acids. The CDR3 DNA sequence: TGTGCCAGCAGTGACCATGCACAGGGAAGGAACACTGAAGCTTTCTTT. Translated, it gives CASSDHAQGRNTEAFF.

The chain carries TRBV6-5 and TRBJ1-2, with unresolved D. V gave up 0 bases and J gave up 4 bases, with 15 bases separating them. Germline CDR1 is MNHEY and CDR2 is SVGAGI. The CDR3 is made up of 16 amino acids. CDR3 nucleotide sequence: TGTGCCAGCAGTTACTCGCAATTGCCAGGACTCTATGGCTACACCTTC. As protein: CASSYSQLPGLYGYTF.

This chain connects TRBV6-6 to TRBJ1-1, with D tentatively TRBD1 (5 bases). Germline V gene lookup returns CDR1 MNHNY and CDR2 SVGAGI (reference sequence). The CDR3 has 13 amino acids. Trimming left V 6 bases short and J 0 bases short, with 8 bases between. CDR3 amino acids: CASSRQMNTEAFF. The CDR3 nucleotides read TGTGCCAGCAGCCGACAGATGAACACTGAAGCTTTCTTT.

The rearrangement joins TRBV13 to TRBJ2-2; D is undetermined. CDR1 and CDR2 (germline): PRHDT, FYEKMQ (reference sequence). V was trimmed by 2 bases and J by 6 bases, leaving 10 bases between them. This CDR3 has 14 amino acids. The DNA of the CDR3 is TGTGCCAGCAGCTTAAGGGCGGCGGCCGGGGAGCTGTTTTTT. Amino acids: CASSLRAAAGELFF.

This chain links TRBV5-4 with TRBJ2-5; 8 bases align to TRBD1. The V and J ends lost 3 bases and 6 bases, in that order; junction bases with no gene match: 7. This CDR3 comprises 14 residues. Germline loops: CDR1 SGHNT, CDR2 YYREEE (reference sequence). The CDR3: CASSWRQGSQTQYF. The CDR3 nucleotides are TGTGCCAGCAGCTGGAGACAGGGGTCGCAGACCCAGTACTTC.

The CDR3 loop reads CSGHRGKNTEAFF. The CDR3 DNA sequence: TGCAGCGGCCACAGGGGGAAGAACACTGAAGCTTTCTTT. The chain joins TRBV29-1 to TRBJ1-1; 8 bases align to TRBD1. The CDR3 length is 13 residues. The trim removed 7 bases at V and 1 base at J, leaving 5 bases unmatched. Germline CDR1 SQVTM, CDR2 ANQGSEA. Combining the CDR3 with reference TRBV29-1 and TRBJ1-1 gives the whole variable domain SAVISQKPSRDICQRGTSLTIQCQVDSQVTMMFWYRQQPGQSLTLIATANQGSEATYESGFVIDKFPISRPNLTFSTLTVSNMSPEDSSIYLCSGHRGKNTEAFFGQGTRLTVV.

This chain uses TRBV11-2 with TRBJ1-2, with D uncertain. Trimming took 5 bases from V and 4 from J, leaving 11 bases between them. The length of the CDR3 is 13 residues. The germline V gene has CDR1 SGHAT and CDR2 FQNNGV. Here the CDR3 reads CASSPRTSYGYTF. The CDR3, as DNA: TGTGCCAGCAGCCCTCGTACTTCCTATGGCTACACCTTC.

The chain couples TRBV10-2 to TRBJ2-1; maybe TRBD1 (6 bases). V lost 2 bases and J lost 4, with 12 bases in between. Germline loops: CDR1 WSHSY, CDR2 SAAADI. The CDR3 spans 15 residues. The CDR3 DNA reads TGCGCCAGCAGTGAGCGCAGGGGTCTATACAATGAGCAGTTCTTC. Residues: CASSERRGLYNEQFF.

This clone was detected once. This chain joins TRBV18 and TRBJ1-5, with a weak D call TRBD1 (6 bases). The CDR3 spans 14 residues. From germline, CDR1 is KGHSH and CDR2 LQKENI. The V end lost 6 bases, the J end lost 7 bases, and 16 bases lay between the germline ends. The DNA of the CDR3 is TGTGCCAGCTCCCTAGGACAGCAGGGACAGCCCCAGCATTTT. It codes for CASSLGQQGQPQHF. Supplemented by reference TRBV18 and TRBJ1-5, the full variable domain reads NAGVMQNPRHLVRRRGQEARLRCSPMKGHSHVYWYRQLPEEGLKFMVYLQKENIIDESGMPKERFSAEFPKEGPSILRIQQVVRGDSAAYFCASSLGQQGQPQHFGDGTRLSIL.

The CDR3 region has the DNA TGTGCCAGCAGCCAACTTGGGGGTGCCGGGGAGCTGTTTTTT. This gives the protein CASSQLGGAGELFF. J is TRBJ2-2 and V is TRBV3-1 (or the pseudogene TRBV3-2), with D possibly called TRBD1 or TRBD2 (5 bases each). Trimming took 2 bases from V and 6 from J, leaving 10 bases between them. The CDR3 has 14 amino acids. The germline CDR1 and CDR2 sequences are LGHDT and YNNKEL (reference sequence).

The chain combines TRBV9 with TRBJ2-2; either TRBD1 or TRBD2 may supply D (5 bases each). Trimming removed 1 base at V and 2 bases at J, with 9 bases between. CDR1 and CDR2 (germline): SGDLS, YYNGEE. The CDR3 spans 15 residues. For the CDR3, the DNA is TGTGCCAGCAGCGTACTGGGGGTAAACACCGGGGAGCTGTTTTTT. Translated, it gives CASSVLGVNTGELFF.